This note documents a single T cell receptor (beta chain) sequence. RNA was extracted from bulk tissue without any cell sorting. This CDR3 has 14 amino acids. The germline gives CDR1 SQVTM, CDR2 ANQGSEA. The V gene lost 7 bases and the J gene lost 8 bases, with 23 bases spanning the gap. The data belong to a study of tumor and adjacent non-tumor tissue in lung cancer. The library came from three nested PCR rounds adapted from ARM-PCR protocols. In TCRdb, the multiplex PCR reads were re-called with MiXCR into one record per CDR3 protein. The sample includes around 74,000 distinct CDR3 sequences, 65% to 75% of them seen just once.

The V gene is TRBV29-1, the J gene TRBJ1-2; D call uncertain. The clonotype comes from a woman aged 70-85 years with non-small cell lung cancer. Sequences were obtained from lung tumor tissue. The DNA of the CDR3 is TGCAGCGCCCAAGGAGGGATCCAGCTAGGGGGCTACACCTTC. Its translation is CSAQGGIQLGGYTF. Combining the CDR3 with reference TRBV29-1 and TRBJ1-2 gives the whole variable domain SAVISQKPSRDICQRGTSLTIQCQVDSQVTMMFWYRQQPGQSLTLIATANQGSEATYESGFVIDKFPISRPNLTFSTLTVSNMSPEDSSIYLCSAQGGIQLGGYTFGSGTRLTVV.